The text below deals with one TCR beta chain. This specimen comes from a study of T cells in localized non-small cell lung cancer. Germline V gives CDR1 MNHNY, CDR2 SVGAGI (reference sequence). Trimming shortened V by 3 bases and J by 5 bases, and 5 bases separated the two germline ends. CDR3 size: 12 residues. Using immunoSEQ multiplex PCR, the repertoire was profiled, and TCRdb retains in-frame clones only, with some absent. The table has roughly 48,000 clones, roughly 80% seen once. V usage is TRBV6-6 and J usage is TRBJ2-4; no clear D gene. This sample comprised peripheral blood, obtained before any cancer treatment. This receptor was obtained from a man aged 35 to 70 with stage I squamous cell lung carcinoma. CDR3 residues: CASSYAQNIQYF. The CDR3 DNA sequence: TGTGCCAGCAGTTATGCGCAAAACATTCAGTACTTC.